This T cell receptor (beta chain) appears in the sequencing data of a study of vaccination effects on CD4 cells after COVID-19. Study as a whole: As their vaccination, participants received two doses of either BNT162b2 or mRNA-1273. Study results and caveats: At late timepoints after vaccination, vaccine- and infection-induced clones shrank markedly.

A word on this clone: Its antigen is unknown.

The germline V gene has CDR1 GTSNPN and CDR2 SVGIG (reference sequence). The CDR3 length is 13 residues. Trimming shortened V by 4 bases and J by 1 base, and 10 bases separated the two germline ends. Produced via immunoSEQ multiplex PCR; TCRdb's table is partial and in-frame only. The sample shows about 53,000 clones, 65% to 80% of them seen only once. Following culture for 9 to 11 days, CD4+ T cells were isolated. Source: CD4+ T cells from PBMCs cultured without peptide, taken before COVID-19 vaccination. The receptor's source is a human donor who received a COVID-19 vaccine. The V call is TRBV30, the J call TRBJ1-1, with no clear D. The CDR3 coding sequence is TGTGCCTGGAATCGCGGTGGGAACACTGAAGCTTTCTTT. Translating gives CAWNRGGNTEAFF.